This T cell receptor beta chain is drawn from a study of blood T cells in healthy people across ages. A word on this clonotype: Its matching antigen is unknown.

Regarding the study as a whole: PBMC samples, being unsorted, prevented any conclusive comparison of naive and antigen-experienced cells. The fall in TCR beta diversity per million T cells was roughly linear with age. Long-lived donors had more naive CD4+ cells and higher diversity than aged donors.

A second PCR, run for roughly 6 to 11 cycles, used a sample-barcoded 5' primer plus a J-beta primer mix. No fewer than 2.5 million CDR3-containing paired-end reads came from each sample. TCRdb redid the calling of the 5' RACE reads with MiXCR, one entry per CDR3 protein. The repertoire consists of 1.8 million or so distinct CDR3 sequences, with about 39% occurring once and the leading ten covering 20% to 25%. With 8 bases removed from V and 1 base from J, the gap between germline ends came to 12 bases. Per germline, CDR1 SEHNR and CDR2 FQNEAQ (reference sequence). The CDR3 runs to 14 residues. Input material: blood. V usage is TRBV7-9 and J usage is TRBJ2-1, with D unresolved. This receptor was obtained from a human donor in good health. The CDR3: CASGLGWSYNEQFF. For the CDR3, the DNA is TGTGCCAGCGGGCTAGGATGGTCCTACAATGAGCAGTTCTTC.